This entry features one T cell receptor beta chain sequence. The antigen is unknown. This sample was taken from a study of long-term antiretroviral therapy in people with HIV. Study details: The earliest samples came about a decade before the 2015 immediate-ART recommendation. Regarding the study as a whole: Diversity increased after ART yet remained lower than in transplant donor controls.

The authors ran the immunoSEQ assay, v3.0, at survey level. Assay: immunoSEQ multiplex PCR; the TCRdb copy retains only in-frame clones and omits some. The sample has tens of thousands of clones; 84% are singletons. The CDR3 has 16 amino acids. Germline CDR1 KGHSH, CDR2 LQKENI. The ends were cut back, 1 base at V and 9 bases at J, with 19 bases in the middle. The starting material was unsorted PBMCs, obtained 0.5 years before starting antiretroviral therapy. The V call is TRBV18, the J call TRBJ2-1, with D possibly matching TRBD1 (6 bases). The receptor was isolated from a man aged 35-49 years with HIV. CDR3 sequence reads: CASSPLISQVQGEQFF. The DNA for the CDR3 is TGTGCCAGCTCACCACTTATTTCGCAGGTACAGGGTGAGCAGTTCTTC. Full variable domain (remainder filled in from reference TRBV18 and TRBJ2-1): NAGVMQNPRHLVRRRGQEARLRCSPMKGHSHVYWYRQLPEEGLKFMVYLQKENIIDESGMPKERFSAEFPKEGPSILRIQQVVRGDSAAYFCASSPLISQVQGEQFFGPGTRLTVL.